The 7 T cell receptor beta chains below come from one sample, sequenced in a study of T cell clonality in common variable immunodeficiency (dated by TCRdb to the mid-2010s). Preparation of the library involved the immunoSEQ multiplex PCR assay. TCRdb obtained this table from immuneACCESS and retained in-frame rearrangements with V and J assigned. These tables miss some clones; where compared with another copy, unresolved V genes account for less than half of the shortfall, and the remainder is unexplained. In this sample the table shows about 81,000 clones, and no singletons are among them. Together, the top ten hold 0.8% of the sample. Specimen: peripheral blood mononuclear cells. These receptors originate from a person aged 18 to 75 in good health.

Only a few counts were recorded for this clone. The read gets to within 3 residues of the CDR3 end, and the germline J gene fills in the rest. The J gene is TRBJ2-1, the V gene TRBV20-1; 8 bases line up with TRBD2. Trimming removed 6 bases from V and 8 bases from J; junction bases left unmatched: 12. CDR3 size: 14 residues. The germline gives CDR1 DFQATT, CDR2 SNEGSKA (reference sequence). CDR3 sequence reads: CSARTGGRKDEQFF. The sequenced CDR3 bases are TGCAGTGCGCGGACTGGCGGGAGGAAGGATGAG.

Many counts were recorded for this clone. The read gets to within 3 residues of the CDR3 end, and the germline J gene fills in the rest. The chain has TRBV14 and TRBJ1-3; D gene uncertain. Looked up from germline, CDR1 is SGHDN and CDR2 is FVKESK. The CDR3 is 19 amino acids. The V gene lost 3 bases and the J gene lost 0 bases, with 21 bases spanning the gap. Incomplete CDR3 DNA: TGTGCCAGCAGCCAGGCCGGCGGCAGTACGTACTACTCTGGAAACACC. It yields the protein CASSQAGGSTYYSGNT. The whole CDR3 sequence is CASSQAGGSTYYSGNTIYF. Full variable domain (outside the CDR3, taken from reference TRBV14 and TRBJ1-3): EAGVTQFPSHSVIEKGQTVTLRCDPISGHDNLYWYRRVMGKEIKFLLHFVKESKQDESGMPNNRFLAERTGGTYSTLKVQPAELEDSGVYFCASSQAGGSTYYSGNTIYFGEGSWLTVV.

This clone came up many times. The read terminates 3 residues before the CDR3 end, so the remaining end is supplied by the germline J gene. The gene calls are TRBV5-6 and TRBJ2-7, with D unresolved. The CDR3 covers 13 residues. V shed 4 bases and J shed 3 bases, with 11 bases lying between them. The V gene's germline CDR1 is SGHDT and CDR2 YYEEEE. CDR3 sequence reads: CASSGPRGYEQYF. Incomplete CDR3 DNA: TGTGCCAGCAGCGGGCCCCGTGGCTACGAG.

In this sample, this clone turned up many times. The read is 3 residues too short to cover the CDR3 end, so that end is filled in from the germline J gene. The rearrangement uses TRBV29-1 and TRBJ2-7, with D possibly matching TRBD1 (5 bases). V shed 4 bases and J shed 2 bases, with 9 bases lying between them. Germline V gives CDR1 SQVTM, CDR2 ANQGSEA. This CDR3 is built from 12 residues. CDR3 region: CSVGQGTYEQYF. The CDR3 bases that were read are TGCAGCGTTGGGCAGGGAACCTACGAG.

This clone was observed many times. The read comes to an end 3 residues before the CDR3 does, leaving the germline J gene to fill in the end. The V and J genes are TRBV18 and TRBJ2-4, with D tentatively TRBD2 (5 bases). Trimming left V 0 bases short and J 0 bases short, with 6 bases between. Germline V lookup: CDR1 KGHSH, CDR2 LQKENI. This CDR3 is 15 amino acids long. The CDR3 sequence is CASSPPAGAKNIQYF. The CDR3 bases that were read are TGTGCCAGCTCACCACCGGCGGGAGCCAAAAACATT.

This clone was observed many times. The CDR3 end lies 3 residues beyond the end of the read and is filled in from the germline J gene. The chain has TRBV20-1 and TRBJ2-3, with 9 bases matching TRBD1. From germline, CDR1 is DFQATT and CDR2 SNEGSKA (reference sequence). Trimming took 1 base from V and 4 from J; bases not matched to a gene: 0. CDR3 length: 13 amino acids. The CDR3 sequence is CSARGQGADTQYF. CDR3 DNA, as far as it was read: TGCAGTGCTAGAGGACAGGGGGCAGATACG.

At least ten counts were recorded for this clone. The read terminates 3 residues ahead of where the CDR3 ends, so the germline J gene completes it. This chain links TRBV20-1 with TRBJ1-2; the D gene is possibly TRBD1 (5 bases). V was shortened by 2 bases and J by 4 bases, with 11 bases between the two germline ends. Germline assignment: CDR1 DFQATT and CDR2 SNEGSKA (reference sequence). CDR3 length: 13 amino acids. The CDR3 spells CSARSGYGYGYTF. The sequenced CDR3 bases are TGCAGTGCTAGATCAGGGTATGGCTATGGC.